This T cell receptor beta chain was observed in a study of cytomegalovirus exposure and HLA in healthy donors. Looking at the study overall: It was reported in a later analysis that the approximately 110 validation repertoires used the same platform as the 550 to 850 first-cohort repertoires.

Clones were read by immunoSEQ multiplex PCR, and TCRdb kept only the in-frame ones, dropping some. In the table there are 260,000 or so clones, roughly 88% of which are singletons. The study's findings and limits: Cytomegalovirus association was listed for 164 TCR beta chains. The dataset shows that most TCR sequences were rare, while some public TCRs occurred in many donors.

About this clone itself: Its target is unknown. Other DNA sequences of this sample code for an identical CDR3.

The TCR sequence derives from a woman aged 25 to 39 in good health and CMV-seronegative. The material sequenced was PBMCs.

CDR3 loop: CASSIGTGGEQYF. In nucleotides, the CDR3 is TGTGCCAGTAGTATTGGGACAGGAGGCGAGCAGTACTTC. The chain combines TRBV19 with TRBJ2-7; 8 nucleotides match TRBD1. Trimming took 3 bases from V and 6 from J; bases not matched to a gene: 4. CDR1 is LNHDA, CDR2 SQIVND, per germline (reference sequence). This CDR3 has 13 residues.